This entry describes one T cell receptor beta chain. The data stem from a study of T cells after yellow fever vaccination. Study observations and caveats: Abundant clonotypes from the bulk population could get into FACS-sorted repertoires as contaminants.

Germline CDR1 reads LNHDA; CDR2 reads SQIVND (reference sequence). The CDR3 length is 13 residues. V lost 9 bases and J lost 3, with 11 bases in between. TCRdb recomputed calls from the 5' RACE reads with MiXCR, one row per CDR3 protein. The sample carries approximately 47,000 distinct CDR3 sequences, more than 6% recorded once. This chain links TRBV19 with TRBJ2-2; tentative D call: TRBD1 (6 bases). This TCR was recovered from a man aged 30-40 years who received the YFV17D yellow fever vaccine. Sequencing was performed on PBMCs, either bulk or a sorted T-cell subset (CD4+, CD8+, memory, or dextramer-sorted; not recorded which), taken 45 days after the yellow fever booster vaccination. In nucleotides, the CDR3 is TGTGCCAGCTCAAACAGGGACACCGGGGAGCTGTTTTTT. Translating it yields CASSNRDTGELFF.